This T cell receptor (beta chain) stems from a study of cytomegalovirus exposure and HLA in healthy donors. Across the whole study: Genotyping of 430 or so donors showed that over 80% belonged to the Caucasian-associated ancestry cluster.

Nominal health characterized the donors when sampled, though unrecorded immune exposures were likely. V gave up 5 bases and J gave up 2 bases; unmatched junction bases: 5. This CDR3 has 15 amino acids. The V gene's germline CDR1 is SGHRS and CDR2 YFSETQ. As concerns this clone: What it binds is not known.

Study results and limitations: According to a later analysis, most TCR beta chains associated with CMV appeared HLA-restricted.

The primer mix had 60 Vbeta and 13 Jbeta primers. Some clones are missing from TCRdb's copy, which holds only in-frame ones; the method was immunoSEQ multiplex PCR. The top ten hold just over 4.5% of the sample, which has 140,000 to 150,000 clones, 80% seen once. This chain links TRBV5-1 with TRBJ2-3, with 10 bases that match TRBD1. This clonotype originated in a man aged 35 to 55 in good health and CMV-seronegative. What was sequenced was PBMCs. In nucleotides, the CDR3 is TGCGCCAGCAGATGGACAGGGGGTTTCACAGATACGCAGTATTTT. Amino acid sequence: CASRWTGGFTDTQYF.